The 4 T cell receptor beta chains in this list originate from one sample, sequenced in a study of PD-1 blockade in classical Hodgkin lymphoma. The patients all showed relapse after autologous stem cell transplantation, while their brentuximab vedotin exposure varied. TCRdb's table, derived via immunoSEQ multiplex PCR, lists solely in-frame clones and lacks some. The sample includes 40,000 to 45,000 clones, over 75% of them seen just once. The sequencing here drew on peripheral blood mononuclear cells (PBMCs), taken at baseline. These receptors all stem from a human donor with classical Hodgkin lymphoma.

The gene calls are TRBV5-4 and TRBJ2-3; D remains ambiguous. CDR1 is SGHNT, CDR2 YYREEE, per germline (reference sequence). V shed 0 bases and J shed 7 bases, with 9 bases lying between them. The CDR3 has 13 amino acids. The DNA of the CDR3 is TGTGCCAGCAGCTTGGCCTTTAGCCATACGCAGTATTTT. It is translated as CASSLAFSHTQYF. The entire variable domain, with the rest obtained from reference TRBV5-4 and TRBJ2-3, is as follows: ETGVTQSPTHLIKTRGQQVTLRCSSQSGHNTVSWYQQALGQGPQFIFQYYREEENGRGNFPPRFSGLQFPNYSSELNVNALELDDSALYLCASSLAFSHTQYFGPGTRLTVL.

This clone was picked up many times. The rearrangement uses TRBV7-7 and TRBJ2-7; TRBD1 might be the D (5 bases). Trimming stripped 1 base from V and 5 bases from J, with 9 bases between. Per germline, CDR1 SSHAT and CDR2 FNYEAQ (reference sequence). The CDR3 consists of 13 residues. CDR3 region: CASSLDRFDEQYF. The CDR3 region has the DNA TGTGCCAGCAGCTTAGACAGGTTCGACGAGCAGTACTTC.

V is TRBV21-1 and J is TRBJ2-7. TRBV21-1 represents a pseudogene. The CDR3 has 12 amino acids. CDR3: CASSKGSYEQYF. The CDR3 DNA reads TGTGCCAGCAGCAAAGGGTCCTACGAGCAGTACTTC.

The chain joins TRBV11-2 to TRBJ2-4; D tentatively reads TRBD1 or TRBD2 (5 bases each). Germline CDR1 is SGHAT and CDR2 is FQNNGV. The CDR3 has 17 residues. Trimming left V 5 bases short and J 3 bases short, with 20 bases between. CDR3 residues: CASSPAPGMGDKNIQYF. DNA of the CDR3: TGTGCCAGCAGCCCTGCCCCAGGAATGGGGGACAAAAACATTCAGTACTTC.